This entry concerns a single TCR beta chain. Its antigen is as yet unknown. Clones were read by immunoSEQ multiplex PCR, and TCRdb kept only the in-frame ones, dropping some. The sample has over a million clones; nearly 99% are singletons. This sample was taken from a study of shared clonotypes between healthy human individuals. Germline V gene sequence: CDR1 GTSNPN, CDR2 SVGIG (reference sequence). V lost 0 bases and J 6 bases, leaving 12 bases between the germline ends. The CDR3 runs 13 residues. Regarding the study as a whole: An anticipated effect of sequencing depth on clonotype sharing among donors was recognized. Shared across several donors were roughly 4.8% of the naive CD4 clonotypes. Relative to their counterparts shared across all four donors, non-shared clonotypes exhibited diminished generation probabilities.

The study enrolled healthy HIV-negative adults without recent acute infections or vaccinations as donors. The sequenced sample was naive CD4+ T cells sorted from blood. As to subset: CD45RA+ positively selected. The receptor was derived from a man aged 25-45 years in good health. J is TRBJ2-7 and V is TRBV30; D ambiguous. In DNA, the CDR3 is TGTGCCTGGAGTGTATCCGCAGGCGGCGAGCAGTACTTC. It encodes CAWSVSAGGEQYF.